Sequencing of this TCR beta chain was carried out in a study of spatial heterogeneity in lung cancer. One entry per CDR3 protein results from TCRdb running MiXCR on the 5' RACE reads. The top ten clones hold roughly 6.7% of a sample with roughly 75,000 distinct CDR3 sequences, more than 10% of them seen once. Time point: sample taken at primary tumor resection. Unsorted whole RNA of tumor, nontumor lung or frozen PBMC was sequenced. CDR3 length: 15 amino acids. Germline V gives CDR1 SQVTM, CDR2 ANQGSEA. Trimming cost V 1 base and J 3 bases, with 12 bases left between them. Study results and limitations: At resection, ubiquitous expanded tumor TCRs appeared in blood more than at follow-up.

This clonotype has more than one count but fewer than ten. The target antigen is unknown. J is TRBJ1-4 and V is TRBV29-1; unclear D gene. Sequenced here: PBMCs, sampled at surgery. This receptor was identified in a male donor with early-stage non-small cell lung cancer. In DNA form, the CDR3 reads TGCAGCGTTGAAGCTACAGCCTTCTCTAATGAAAAACTGTTTTTT. It yields the protein CSVEATAFSNEKLFF.